The T cell receptor (beta chain) under discussion was sequenced for a study of Ad26.COV2.S vaccination and SARS-CoV-2 variants. Study context: Donor joined the COV1001 Ad26.COV2.S trial arm. Once or twice, 56 days apart, Ad26.COV2.S was delivered intramuscularly.

TCRdb keeps only in-frame clones here, not all; method: immunoSEQ multiplex PCR. Among about 400,000 clones listed, 83% were seen once. Study-level findings and limits: Comparability of non-spike TCR breadth was observed across vaccine and placebo recipients.

Looked up from germline, CDR1 is KGHSH and CDR2 is LQKENI. Trimming pared 5 bases from V and 1 base from J, leaving 8 bases between. This CDR3 comprises 13 residues. Concerning this clone itself: No antigen is known for it.

As to treatment: about 20 received Ad26.COV2.S at low or high dose, single or two shots; 5 received placebo; per-sample allocation not given. The study sampled participants on day 63 after the first vaccine or placebo injection. This chain connects TRBV18 to TRBJ1-1; D remains ambiguous. The sample in question was peripheral blood, obtained in a trial of Ad26.COV2.S vaccine versus placebo. The TCR originated in a person between 18 and 60 years old who received the Ad26.COV2.S COVID-19 vaccine or a placebo. DNA for the CDR3: TGTGCCAGCTCAGCATCCCAGAACACTGAAGCTTTCTTT. Translated, it gives CASSASQNTEAFF. Combining the CDR3 with reference TRBV18 and TRBJ1-1 gives the whole variable domain NAGVMQNPRHLVRRRGQEARLRCSPMKGHSHVYWYRQLPEEGLKFMVYLQKENIIDESGMPKERFSAEFPKEGPSILRIQQVVRGDSAAYFCASSASQNTEAFFGQGTRLTVV.